This T cell receptor (beta chain) was sequenced during a study of cytotoxic CD8 clonotypes in ibrutinib-treated CLL. Background on the study: Specimens for response were gathered following a median around a year of therapy, spanning 6 to 36.

This table comes from immunoSEQ multiplex PCR, and its TCRdb copy is limited to in-frame clones, with some not included. The sample consists of roughly 220,000 clones, roughly 79% of them appearing once. Turning to this clone: Antigen: not known.

Germline V gene lookup returns CDR1 MDHEN and CDR2 SYDVKM. Trimming removed 1 base from V and 4 bases from J; junction bases left unmatched: 6. The CDR3 totals 16 residues. Extraction of approximately 2.2 micrograms of genomic DNA from cryopreserved PBMCs supplied material for TCR beta libraries. Whole-study findings and limits: Baseline values of clonality outstripped age-matched healthy donors and followed circulating CD8+ T-cell counts.

This material consisted of PBMCs, taken after 12 months of ibrutinib treatment. The chain couples TRBV28 to TRBJ1-5; 8 bases match TRBD1. This TCR came from a human donor with chronic lymphocytic leukemia. The CDR3 spells CASSLSDRVGNQPQHF. The CDR3 nucleotides are TGTGCCAGCAGTTTATCGGACAGGGTGGGAAATCAGCCCCAGCATTTT.